Sequencing of this T cell receptor (beta chain) was carried out in a study of intratumoral heterogeneity in liver cancer. With regard to the full study: In the full cohort of 13 to 15 patients, the median age was about 69 years and the majority of patients were male. The full cohort included some 74 multiregional samples from about 15 HCC patients, consisting of 50 or so tumoral regions and 20 or so adjacent nontumoral regions. To examine intratumor heterogeneity, the study integrated RNA-seq, DNA sequencing, TCR-seq and SNP array data obtained from multiple regions of hepatocellular carcinoma specimens. Summary of the overall study and its limitations: In every sequenced patient, tumor region b showed significantly fewer unique T-cell clonal expansions than tumor region a. Within each sequenced patient, no significant difference in overall T cell clonality was found between tumor regions. TCR sequencing reportedly confirmed RNA-seq-based estimates of regional differences in tumor-infiltrating lymphocyte burden. The authors acknowledged a relatively low patient number and under-sampled tumor-infiltrating lymphocyte representation as limitations.

CDR1 and CDR2 are read off the germline V gene as SQVTM and ANQGSEA. V is pared back by 3 bases and J by 3 bases, with 12 bases lying between the germline termini. CDR3 length: 13 amino acids, cysteine to phenylalanine. The CDR3 DNA has 39 bases and is translated from base 1. TCR beta chain CDR3 regions were sequenced from genomic DNA using the immunoSEQ assay. Primers annealing to V and J segments amplified rearranged VDJ segments. In the authors' own workflow: The ImmunoSeq Analyzer software was used to compute clonality and richness metrics. Clones with differential abundance between regions were identified with Fisher's exact test combined with a beta-binomial method for additional stringency. Here the immuneACCESS table is served through TCRdb, limited to in-frame sequences with V and J called. Missing clones are a known gap in these copies; in checked studies unresolved V genes cover under half, and the rest lacks a known reason. V, J and clone size derive from that table, while D and trimming were established from the DNA sequence. Present in this sample are under 7,500 clones, approximately 71% of which were seen just once. 35% to 50% of the sample is in the top ten clones.

Samples labelled H were derived from distinct, geographically separated regions of the hepatocellular carcinoma nodule. Every patient had early-stage hepatocellular carcinoma and went to surgical resection without receiving any prior therapy. No macroscopic evidence of necrosis or hemorrhage was present in the sampled areas. TCR sequencing (ImmunoSeq) was performed on multiple regions from two patients. Each frozen resection tissue sample was taken at least 1 cm away from every other sample. Genomic DNA was isolated from bulk tissue with the DNeasy blood and tissue kit. Remarks on this clone: What antigen it recognizes has not been identified. Base qualities are not at hand, and no much larger clone is one base apart.

The sequences come from tumor tissue, collected before any cancer treatment. This TCR derives from a woman between 65 and 79 years old with hepatocellular carcinoma. The V gene is TRBV29-1 and the J gene is TRBJ2-7; no confident D gene assignment can be made. The DNA reads TGCAGCGTTGATGCTGGGCTAGGCTACGAGCAGTACTTC. Its translation is CSVDAGLGYEQYF.